Each of the 6 T cell receptor beta chains below was sequenced from the same sample in a study of shared clonotypes between healthy human individuals (dated by TCRdb to 2018 to 2020). Library prep was done by the immunoSEQ multiplex PCR assay. The table comes from immuneACCESS by way of TCRdb, which keeps in-frame sequences with V and J called. Part of the clones is missing from these tables; in studies checked, under half for an unresolved V gene and the rest for unknown reasons. For this sample the table gives tens of thousands of clones, of which 60% to 65% were detected only once. The biggest ten clones account for around 50% of the sample. Sequenced input: memory CD8+ T cells sorted from blood. What this sample's cell subset or site label stands for: CD45RO+ cells pooled with CCR7-negative TemRA cells. All receptors derive from a man aged 30 to 39 in good health.

The chain links TRBV27 to TRBJ2-7, with D hard to call. The CDR3 covers 14 residues. Germline lookup yields CDR1 MNHEY and CDR2 SMNVEV (reference sequence). V lost 1 base and J lost 3, with 10 bases in between. CDR3 DNA sequence: TGTGCCAGCAGTTTATATGGCGAGCTCTACGAGCAGTACTTC. Translated: CASSLYGELYEQYF.

The chain is built from TRBV5-5 and TRBJ2-3, with D unresolved. The ends were cut back, 4 bases at V and 1 base at J, with 10 bases in the middle. The CDR3 length is 14 residues. Germline V lookup: CDR1 SGHKS, CDR2 YYEKEE (reference sequence). This chain's CDR3 is CASSRTSGTDTQYF. CDR3 sequence (DNA): TGTGCCAGCAGCCGAACCAGTGGCACAGATACGCAGTATTTT.

This clone came up a few times. The CDR3 here is CASSLSSNYGYTF. CDR3 DNA sequence: TGTGCCAGCAGTTTGAGTTCTAACTATGGCTACACCTTC. The chain has TRBV28 and TRBJ1-2, with D unclear. In germline, CDR1 is MDHEN, CDR2 SYDVKM. Trimming cost V 3 bases and J 0 bases, with 5 bases left between them. CDR3 length: 13 residues.

The chain uses TRBV18 and TRBJ2-1; 9 bases map to TRBD2. The CDR3 is 15 amino acids. After removal of 2 bases from V and 7 bases from J, the junction contained 6 bases not matched to a gene. Germline-derived CDR1 and CDR2 are KGHSH and LQKENI. The CDR3, as DNA: TGTGCCAGCTCACCAGTAGCGGGAGTGTGGAATGAGCAGTTCTTC. This sequence encodes CASSPVAGVWNEQFF.

V and J are TRBV5-6 and TRBJ2-2; 7 bases line up with TRBD2. The CDR3 is made up of 17 amino acids. Germline V gene sequence: CDR1 SGHDT, CDR2 YYEEEE. The ends lost 0 bases at V and 3 bases at J; junction bases unmatched: 8. CDR3 loop: CASSLVNLAEYTGELFF. For the CDR3, the DNA is TGTGCCAGCAGCTTGGTTAACCTAGCGGAGTACACCGGGGAGCTGTTTTTT.

The chain couples TRBV4-1 to TRBJ2-7, with TRBD1 identical over 7 bases. The CDR3 has 14 residues. Looked up from germline, CDR1 is MGHRA and CDR2 is YSYEKL. Losses at the gene ends were 2 bases for V and 3 bases for J; bases not matched to a gene: 4. The CDR3 DNA is TGCGCCAGCAGCCAAATCAACAGGGGCTACGAGCAGTACTTC. Protein: CASSQINRGYEQYF.